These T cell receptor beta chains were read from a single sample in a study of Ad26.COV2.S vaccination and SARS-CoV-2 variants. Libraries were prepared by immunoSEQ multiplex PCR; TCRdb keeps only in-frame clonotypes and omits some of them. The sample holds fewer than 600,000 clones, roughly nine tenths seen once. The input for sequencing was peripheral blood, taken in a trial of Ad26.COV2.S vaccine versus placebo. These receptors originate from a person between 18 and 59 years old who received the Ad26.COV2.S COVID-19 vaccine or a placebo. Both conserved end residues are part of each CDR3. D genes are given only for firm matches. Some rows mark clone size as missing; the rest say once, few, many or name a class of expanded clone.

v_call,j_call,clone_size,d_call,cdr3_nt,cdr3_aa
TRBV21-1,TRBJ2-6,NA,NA,TGTGCCAGCAGCAAAGTGAGGGCAGGGGGCTTCTCTGGGGCCAACGTCCTGACTTTC,CASSKVRAGGFSGANVLTF
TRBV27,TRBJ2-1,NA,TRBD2,TGTGCCAGCAGCCGACTAGCGGGGGGGACCTCCTACAATGAGCAGTTCTTC,CASSRLAGGTSYNEQFF
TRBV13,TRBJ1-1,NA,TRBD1,TGTGCCAGCAGCTTAGAAGGGACAGGGCAAGCTTTCTTT,CASSLEGTGQAFF
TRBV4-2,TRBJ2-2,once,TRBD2,TGTGCCAGCAGCCAAGGAGCGGGAAACACCGGGGAGCTGTTTTTT,CASSQGAGNTGELFF
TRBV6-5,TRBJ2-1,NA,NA,TGTGCCAGCAGCCGTCCTGCGAGCTCCTACAATGAGCAGTTCTTC,CASSRPASSYNEQFF
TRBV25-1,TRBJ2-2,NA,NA,TGTGCCAGCACCAAAATGGCAGGGGCGCAAGGGGAGCTGTTTTTT,CASTKMAGAQGELFF
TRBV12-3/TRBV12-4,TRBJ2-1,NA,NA,TGTGCCAGCAGTTTCGAAAGGTCGTATGAGCAGTTCTTC,CASSFERSYEQFF
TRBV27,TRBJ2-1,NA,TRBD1,TGTGCCAGCAGTTCGACAGGGGGTGGGATCTACAATGAGCAGTTCTTC,CASSSTGGGIYNEQFF
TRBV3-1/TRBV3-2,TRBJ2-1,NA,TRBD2,TGTGCCAGCAGCCGGGGTAGCGGGATGGATGAGCAGTTCTTC,CASSRGSGMDEQFF
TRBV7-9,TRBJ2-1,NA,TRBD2,TGTGCCAGCAGCTTTGGCGGGGGGGCTGACAATGAGCAGTTCTTC,CASSFGGGADNEQFF
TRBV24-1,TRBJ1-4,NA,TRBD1,TGTGCCACCAGTGCATGGACAGGTAGGGGAGAAAAACTGTTTTTT,CATSAWTGRGEKLFF
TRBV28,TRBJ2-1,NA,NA,TGTGCCAGCAAAAGGCGGTATGAGCAGTTCTTC,CASKRRYEQFF
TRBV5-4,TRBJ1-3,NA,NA,TGTGCCAGCAGCGACAAGTCAGTCAACTCTGGAAACACCATATATTTT,CASSDKSVNSGNTIYF
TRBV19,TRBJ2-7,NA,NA,TGTGCCAGTAGCCGGGACACCTACGAGCAGTACTTC,CASSRDTYEQYF
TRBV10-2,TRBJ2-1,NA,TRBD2,TGCGCCAGTCAAACCGGGACTAGTTCCTTCTTC,CASQTGTSSFF
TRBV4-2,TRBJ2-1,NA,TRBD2,TGTGCCAGCAGCCAGGAACTCATGGGGGGAGGGGCCTACAATGAGCAGTTCTTC,CASSQELMGGGAYNEQFF
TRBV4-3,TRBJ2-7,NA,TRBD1,TGCGCCAGCAGCCCCGGGACAGGGGATAACGAGCAGTACTTC,CASSPGTGDNEQYF
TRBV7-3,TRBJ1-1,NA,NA,TGTGCCAGCAGCATGGGGCGGGTAGGCACTGAAGCTTTCTTT,CASSMGRVGTEAFF
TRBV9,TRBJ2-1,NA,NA,TGTGCCAGCAGCGTAGCTCAAGACAATGAGCAGTTCTTC,CASSVAQDNEQFF
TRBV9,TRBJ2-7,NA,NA,TGTGCCAGCAGCCCCCAAAATGAAGACGAGCAGTACTTC,CASSPQNEDEQYF
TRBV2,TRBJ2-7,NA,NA,TGTGCCAGCAGTACCCAGGGTAGCGGATACGAGCAGTACTTC,CASSTQGSGYEQYF
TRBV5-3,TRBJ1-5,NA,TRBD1,TGTGCCAGAAGGGACAGGGGACAGGATGACCATATCTTTAGCAATCAGCCCCAGCATTTT,CARRDRGQDDHIFSNQPQHF
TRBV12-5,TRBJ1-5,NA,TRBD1,TGTGCTAGTGCGCCAGGGGGGAATCAGCCCCAGCATTTT,CASAPGGNQPQHF
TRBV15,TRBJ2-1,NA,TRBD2,TGTGCCACCAGCAGAGATGTAACTAGCGGGAGCCATGAGCAGTTCTTC,CATSRDVTSGSHEQFF
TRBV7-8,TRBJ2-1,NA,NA,TGTGCCAGCAGCGCCTCCGGGGCCGTCGAGCAGTTCTTC,CASSASGAVEQFF
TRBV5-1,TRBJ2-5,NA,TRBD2,TGCGCCAGCAGCTCGGCCGGGGGACTACAAGAGACCCAGTACTTC,CASSSAGGLQETQYF
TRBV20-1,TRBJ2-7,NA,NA,TGCAGTGCTAGTGGGGGGTCTTCGTTGGCCCCGTACTTC,CSASGGSSLAPYF
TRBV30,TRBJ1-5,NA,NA,TGTGCCTGGAGTGCTTCCCCGGGGGTGGGGGCCCAGCCCCAGCATTTT,CAWSASPGVGAQPQHF
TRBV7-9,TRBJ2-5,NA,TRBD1,TGTGCCAGCAGTCCAGACAGGGGCAGGCAGTACTTC,CASSPDRGRQYF
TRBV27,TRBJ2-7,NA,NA,TGTGCCAGCAGTCCCATCCTTCACAGGGTGCGGGACGAGCAGTACTTC,CASSPILHRVRDEQYF
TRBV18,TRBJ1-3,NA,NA,TGTGCCAGCTCACCACAGGAAGATTCCTCTGGAAACACCATATATTTT,CASSPQEDSSGNTIYF
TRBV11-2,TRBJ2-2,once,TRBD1,TGTGCCAGCAGGGGGGACAGGGGGCCGTCCGGGGAGCTGTTTTTT,CASRGDRGPSGELFF
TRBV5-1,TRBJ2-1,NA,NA,TGCGCCAGCAGCTTGCCTTACAATGAGCAGTTCTTC,CASSLPYNEQFF
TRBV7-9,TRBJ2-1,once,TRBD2,TGTGCCAGCAGAACCGGGACTAGCGGAGCTTCCTACAATGAGCAGTTCTTC,CASRTGTSGASYNEQFF
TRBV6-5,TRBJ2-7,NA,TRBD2,TGTGCCAGCAGTTACTCGGGACTAGCTTCGTACGAGCAGTACTTC,CASSYSGLASYEQYF
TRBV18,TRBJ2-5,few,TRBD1,TGTGCCAGCTCACCGGGACAGGGAGGAGAGACCCAGTACTTC,CASSPGQGGETQYF
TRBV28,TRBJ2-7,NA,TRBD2,TGTGCCAGCAGCCGACTCGAAGCGGGGCCCTACGAGCAGTACTTC,CASSRLEAGPYEQYF
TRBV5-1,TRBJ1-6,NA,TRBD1,TGCGCCAGCAGCTTGTATGACAGGGGTAATTCACCCCTCCACTTT,CASSLYDRGNSPLHF
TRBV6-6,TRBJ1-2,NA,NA,TGTGCCAGCAGTTTGGAACGCCGGGGTGGCTACACCTTC,CASSLERRGGYTF
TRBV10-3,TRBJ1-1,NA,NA,TGTGCCATCAGCGTGACAGAGTCGAACACTGAAGCTTTCTTT,CAISVTESNTEAFF
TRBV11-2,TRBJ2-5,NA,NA,TGTGCCAGCAGCTTACCTTTGCGTGTCGCCGGCGGCACAGAGACCCAGTACTTC,CASSLPLRVAGGTETQYF
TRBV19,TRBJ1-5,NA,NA,TGTGCCAGTAGACAGGGACGCAATCAGCCCCAGCATTTT,CASRQGRNQPQHF
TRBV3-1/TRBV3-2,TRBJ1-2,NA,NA,TGTGCCAGCATATCAGAAGCTAACTATGGCTACACCTTC,CASISEANYGYTF
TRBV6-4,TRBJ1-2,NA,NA,TGTGCCAGCAGTGAGTCTAGTGCAGGCCCCTATGGCTACACCTTC,CASSESSAGPYGYTF
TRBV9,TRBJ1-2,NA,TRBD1,TGTGCCAGCAGCCGGGACAGGGTAGACGGCTACACCTTC,CASSRDRVDGYTF
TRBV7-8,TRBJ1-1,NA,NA,TGTGCCAGCAGCTCTCAGGGGCTCCCCTTAGAAGAAGCTTTCTTT,CASSSQGLPLEEAFF
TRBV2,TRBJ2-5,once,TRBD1,TGTGCCAGCGAGAGGGGGACAGAGGAGACCCAGTACTTC,CASERGTEETQYF
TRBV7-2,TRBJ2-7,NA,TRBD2,TGTGCCAGCAGCTTAGGGGGAGGGTCCTACGAGCAGTACTTC,CASSLGGGSYEQYF
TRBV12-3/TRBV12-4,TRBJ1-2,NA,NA,TGTGCCAGCAGTTTTTCAGCTAACTATGGCTACACCTTC,CASSFSANYGYTF
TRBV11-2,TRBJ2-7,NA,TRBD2,TGTGCCAGCAGCACAGGACTAGCGGGTCCCTACGAGCAGTACTTC,CASSTGLAGPYEQYF
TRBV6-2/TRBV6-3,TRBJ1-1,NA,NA,TGTGCCAGCAGTTACCCCCCGCAGACACAGTCCCCTGAAGCTTTCTTT,CASSYPPQTQSPEAFF
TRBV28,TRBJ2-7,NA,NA,TGTGCCAGCAGTCCAGGGTATCCCTACGAGCAGTACTTC,CASSPGYPYEQYF
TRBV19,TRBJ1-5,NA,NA,TGTGCCAGTAGTATAGTTACTGACCAGCCCCAGCATTTT,CASSIVTDQPQHF
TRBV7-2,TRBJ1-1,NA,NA,TGTGCCAGCAGCGCCCCCCATTTGGGAGGGCGGAACACTGAAGCTTTCTTT,CASSAPHLGGRNTEAFF
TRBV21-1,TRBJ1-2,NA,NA,TGTGCCAGCAGCAGGGGTCCGGGGGGCTACACCTTC,CASSRGPGGYTF
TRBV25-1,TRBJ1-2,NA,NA,TGTGCCAGCAGTGAAGGCTGGCAGGGGATTGGCTACACCTTC,CASSEGWQGIGYTF
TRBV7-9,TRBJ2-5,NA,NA,TGTGCCAGCAGCGGACGGTTCCAAGAGACCCAGTACTTC,CASSGRFQETQYF
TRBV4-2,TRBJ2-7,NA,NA,TGTGCCAGCAGCCAAGATCTCGCCCTCGGGCAGTACTTC,CASSQDLALGQYF
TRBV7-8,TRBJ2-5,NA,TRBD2,TGTGCCAGCAGCTATTGGAGTAGCGGGAGGTACCAAGAGACCCAGTACTTC,CASSYWSSGRYQETQYF
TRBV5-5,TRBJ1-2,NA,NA,TGTGCCAGCAGCCCAGGACGGGGTTATGGCTACACCTTC,CASSPGRGYGYTF